This T cell receptor delta chain came from a study of gamma-delta T cells after stem cell transplantation. TCRdb reprocessed the RT-PCR reads through CATT. This repertoire shows 1,300 or so delta-chain clones, around 27% found once; its top ten account for more than 35%. Turning to this clone: A read error likely explains why the TCRdb protein, taken from a much larger clone, differs from this DNA's translation at residue 14; the protein shown is translated from the DNA.

The germline V gene has CDR1 GEAIGNYY and CDR2 EKD. The CDR3 loop spans 16 amino acids. The V gene is TRDV2, the J gene TRDJ1, with D perhaps matching TRDD3 (5 bases). The sequencing input was gamma-delta T cells. The TCR originated in a human donor. It is not recorded whose cells these are; they may come from a transplant donor. The CDR3 is CACDTVGELYTDKPIF. CDR3 nucleotide sequence: TGTGCCTGTGACACCGTCGGGGAACTGTACACCGATAAACCCATCTTT.